The source of this TCR beta chain is a study of T cells after yellow fever vaccination. This CDR3 is built from 12 residues. Germline values: CDR1 MNHNY, CDR2 SVGAGI (reference sequence). Trimming took off 8 bases at V and 3 bases at J, with 10 bases between the two ends. Only a few counts were recorded for this clonotype. One entry per CDR3 protein, called by TCRdb with MiXCR from the 5' RACE reads. The table records a few hundred thousand distinct CDR3 sequences, around 7% of them present only once. The clonotype originates from a man between 18 and 35 years old who received the YFV17D yellow fever vaccine. Sequencing was performed on PBMCs, taken around 45 days after the first yellow fever vaccination. V and J are TRBV6-6 and TRBJ1-1, with D possibly TRBD1 on 5 matching bases. The DNA of the CDR3 is TGTGCCAGCCTCGCGGGGGACACTGAAGCTTTCTTT. As protein: CASLAGDTEAFF.